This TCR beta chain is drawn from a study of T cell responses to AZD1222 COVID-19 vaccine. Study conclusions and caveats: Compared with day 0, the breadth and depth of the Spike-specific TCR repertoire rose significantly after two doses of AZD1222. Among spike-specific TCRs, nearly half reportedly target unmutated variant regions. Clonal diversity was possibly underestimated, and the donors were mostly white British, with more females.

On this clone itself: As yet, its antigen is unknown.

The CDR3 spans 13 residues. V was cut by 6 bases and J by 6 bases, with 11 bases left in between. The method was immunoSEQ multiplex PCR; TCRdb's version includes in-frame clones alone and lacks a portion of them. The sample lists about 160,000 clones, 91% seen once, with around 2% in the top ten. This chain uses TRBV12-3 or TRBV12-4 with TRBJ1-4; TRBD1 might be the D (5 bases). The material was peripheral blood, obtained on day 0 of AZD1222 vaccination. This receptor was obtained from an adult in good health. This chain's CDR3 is CASRPGTDEKLFF. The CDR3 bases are TGTGCCAGCAGACCCGGGACTGATGAAAAACTGTTTTTT.